The rows below give T cell receptor beta chains drawn from one sample of a study of blood T cell repertoires in COVID-19. Generated by immunoSEQ multiplex PCR, the TCRdb table keeps only in-frame clones and is missing some. The table records about 200,000 clones, approximately 84% of them present only once. Material: peripheral blood. The receptors originated from a woman of 80 years or more with acute or convalescent COVID-19. Both conserved end residues are part of each CDR3. The D gene is left open where the match is weak. The listing skips clone size in some rows; elsewhere it reads once, few, many or a size class.

>TRBV15|TRBJ2-4|15|.|TRBD1
CATSSDRGSKNIQYF
TGTGCCACCAGCAGCGACAGGGGGTCCAAAAACATTCAGTACTTC
>TRBV10-3|TRBJ1-4|19|.|.
CAISEHGQNKIATNEKLFF
TGTGCCATCAGTGAGCACGGACAGAATAAAATTGCAACTAATGAAAAACTGTTTTTT
>TRBV28|TRBJ2-7|14|.|.
CASSGGGGPREQYF
TGTGCCAGCAGTGGGGGAGGGGGGCCACGGGAGCAGTACTTC
>TRBV6-2/TRBV6-3|TRBJ2-3|15|few|TRBD1
CASSYEDRETDTQYF
TGTGCCAGCAGTTACGAGGACAGGGAGACAGATACGCAGTATTTT
>TRBV25-1|TRBJ2-1|16|.|TRBD2
CASSAVSGSRYNEQFF
TGTGCCAGCAGTGCAGTTAGCGGGAGTAGATACAATGAGCAGTTCTTC
>TRBV7-9|TRBJ2-1|15|.|.
CASMDSPSSYNEQFF
TGTGCCAGCATGGACAGCCCGAGCTCCTACAATGAGCAGTTCTTC
>TRBV10-2|TRBJ2-3|16|.|.
CASSDWAGRGADTQYF
TGCGCCAGCAGTGATTGGGCGGGACGGGGCGCAGATACGCAGTATTTT
>TRBV7-9|TRBJ2-1|12|.|.
CASSLVLGEQFF
TGTGCCAGCAGCTTAGTCCTAGGTGAGCAGTTCTTC
>TRBV10-3|TRBJ2-1|14|few|TRBD1
CAIRTGQKNNEQFF
TGTGCCATCAGGACGGGACAGAAGAACAATGAGCAGTTCTTC
>TRBV6-5|TRBJ1-5|15|.|TRBD1
CASSGLGQGNQPQHF
TGTGCCAGCAGCGGACTCGGACAGGGCAATCAGCCCCAGCATTTT
>TRBV6-6|TRBJ1-1|13|.|.
CASRSLGNTEAFF
TGTGCCAGCAGATCCCTCGGGAACACTGAAGCTTTCTTT
>TRBV5-1|TRBJ1-2|15|.|TRBD1
CASSLGGGAYYGYTF
TGCGCCAGCAGCTTGGGAGGGGGCGCGTACTATGGCTACACCTTC
>TRBV4-2|TRBJ2-2|18|.|TRBD2
CASSQDVLAGEETGELFF
TGTGCCAGCAGCCAAGATGTTCTAGCGGGAGAAGAAACCGGGGAGCTGTTTTTT
>TRBV27|TRBJ2-3|16|once|TRBD2
CASSPRLALLFDTQYF
TGTGCCAGCAGTCCCCGACTAGCTCTACTATTTGATACGCAGTATTTT
>TRBV2|TRBJ2-6|18|.|TRBD1
CASSVKGTGSSGANVLTF
TGTGCCAGCAGTGTTAAAGGGACAGGGAGTTCTGGGGCCAACGTCCTGACTTTC
>TRBV6-2/TRBV6-3|TRBJ2-7|15|.|TRBD2
CASSYFGRGGDEQYF
TGTGCCAGCAGTTACTTCGGGAGGGGTGGCGACGAGCAGTACTTC
>TRBV5-1|TRBJ1-2|13|few|TRBD1
CASSFQGANGYTF
TGCGCCAGCAGCTTCCAGGGGGCTAATGGCTACACCTTC
>TRBV6-1|TRBJ1-2|15|.|TRBD1
CASSENVGTGYGYTF
TGTGCCAGCAGTGAGAACGTCGGGACAGGGTATGGCTACACCTTC
>TRBV7-2|TRBJ1-5|13|.|.
CASSFISNQPQHF
TGTGCCAGCAGTTTTATTAGCAATCAGCCCCAGCATTTT
>TRBV5-1|TRBJ2-1|13|.|.
CASRPGAGVAQFF
TGCGCCAGCCGCCCGGGGGCGGGAGTCGCGCAGTTCTTC
>TRBV12-5|TRBJ1-5|17|.|.
CASGLRTAAYSNQPQHF
TGTGCTAGTGGTTTACGAACTGCGGCCTATAGCAATCAGCCCCAGCATTTT
>TRBV19|TRBJ2-5|13|.|.
CASSNRVQETQYF
TGTGCCAGTAGTAATCGGGTCCAAGAGACCCAGTACTTC
>TRBV5-8|TRBJ1-2|12|.|TRBD1
CASSRDRVGYTF
TGTGCCAGCAGCAGAGACAGGGTTGGCTACACCTTC
>TRBV7-8|TRBJ1-1|16|.|.
CASSKPGVGVRTEAFF
TGTGCCAGCAGCAAACCAGGGGTGGGGGTAAGGACTGAAGCTTTCTTT
>TRBV18|TRBJ2-5|17|few|TRBD2
CASSPGTSGSGQETQYF
TGTGCCAGCTCACCAGGGACTAGCGGGAGCGGACAAGAGACCCAGTACTTC
>TRBV10-3|TRBJ2-5|14|.|.
CAISGNLGQETQYF
TGTGCCATCAGTGGGAACCTAGGACAAGAGACCCAGTACTTC
>TRBV5-1|TRBJ2-7|12|.|.
CASSVSGSEQYF
TGCGCCAGCAGCGTTTCGGGGAGTGAGCAGTACTTC
>TRBV7-2|TRBJ1-2|15|.|TRBD1
CASSLSDRGSYGYTF
TGTGCCAGCAGCTTATCGGACAGGGGAAGCTATGGCTACACCTTC
>TRBV3-1/TRBV3-2|TRBJ1-1|21|.|TRBD1
CASSPWTGQGLNPRAQFRAFF
TGTGCCAGCAGCCCTTGGACAGGTCAAGGATTAAACCCACGGGCGCAGTTTCGGGCTTTCTTT
>TRBV3-1/TRBV3-2|TRBJ1-2|13|.|TRBD1
CASSRQGSDGYTF
TGTGCCAGCAGCCGACAGGGTTCAGATGGCTACACCTTC
>TRBV4-3|TRBJ2-2|16|.|.
CASSQEWGVLAGELFF
TGCGCCAGCAGCCAGGAATGGGGGGTGCTAGCCGGGGAGCTGTTTTTT
>TRBV4-3|TRBJ1-1|15|.|.
CASSQGLPTVAEAFF
TGCGCCAGCAGCCAAGGACTGCCCACGGTGGCTGAAGCTTTCTTT
>TRBV18|TRBJ1-3|19|.|TRBD1
CASSRKSGQEGVAGNTIYF
TGTGCCAGCTCTCGGAAATCGGGACAGGAGGGCGTTGCAGGAAACACCATATATTTT
>TRBV7-2|TRBJ2-7|16|.|TRBD2
CASSPTLAGALGEQYF
TGTGCCAGCAGCCCGACACTAGCGGGGGCCCTAGGGGAGCAGTACTTC
>TRBV9|TRBJ2-7|13|.|.
CASSGGAQGEQYF
TGTGCCAGCAGCGGCGGCGCCCAGGGCGAGCAGTACTTC
>TRBV9|TRBJ2-7|16|once|TRBD2
CASSGTGTSGSYEQYF
TGTGCCAGCAGCGGAACCGGGACTAGCGGTTCCTACGAGCAGTACTTC
>TRBV21-1|TRBJ2-3|16|.|.
CASSGRTSSETDTQYF
TGTGCCAGCAGCGGGCGGACTAGCTCGGAGACAGATACGCAGTATTTT
>TRBV2|TRBJ2-1|16|once|TRBD2
CASQTSGRAGLGEQFF
TGTGCCAGTCAGACTAGCGGGAGGGCCGGACTGGGTGAGCAGTTCTTC
>TRBV20-1|TRBJ1-5|12|once|.
CSASGTRFPQHF
TGCAGTGCCAGTGGGACTCGTTTCCCCCAGCATTTT
>TRBV7-2|TRBJ2-1|14|.|.
CASSGRATYNEQFF
TGTGCCAGCTCCGGGCGGGCTACCTACAATGAGCAGTTCTTC
>TRBV7-2|TRBJ1-1|16|.|.
CASSLSSGQGGTEAFF
TGTGCCAGCAGCTTAAGCTCAGGCCAGGGTGGGACTGAAGCTTTCTTT
>TRBV5-1|TRBJ1-2|14|.|TRBD1
CASSSGTGYYGYTF
TGCGCCAGCAGCTCCGGGACAGGGTACTATGGCTACACCTTC
>TRBV24-1|TRBJ2-1|15|.|.
CATRVASRKYNEQFF
TGTGCCACCAGGGTAGCTAGTAGGAAGTACAATGAGCAGTTCTTC
>TRBV4-3|TRBJ1-1|16|.|.
CASSQDHRGGNTEAFF
TGCGCCAGCAGCCAAGATCATAGGGGGGGGAACACTGAAGCTTTCTTT
>TRBV7-8|TRBJ1-2|15|.|.
CASSPRWVGGYGYTF
TGTGCCAGCAGCCCCAGATGGGTGGGGGGGTATGGCTACACCTTC
>TRBV6-5|TRBJ1-2|14|.|.
CASSPYGQSYGYTF
TGTGCCAGCAGCCCCTATGGGCAGAGCTATGGCTACACCTTC
>TRBV5-1|TRBJ2-3|14|.|TRBD2
CASSPSGRTDTQYF
TGCGCCAGCAGCCCTAGCGGGAGGACAGATACGCAGTATTTT
>TRBV7-3|TRBJ2-5|15|.|TRBD1
CASSLNPGTAQAQYF
TGTGCCAGCAGCTTAAACCCCGGGACAGCCCAGGCCCAGTACTTC
>TRBV10-3|TRBJ2-3|20|.|.
CAISEWGSAVIRAGTDTQYF
TGTGCCATCAGTGAGTGGGGTAGCGCAGTAATTAGAGCAGGCACAGATACGCAGTATTTT
>TRBV29-1|TRBJ1-1|13|.|.
CSVVGARGTEAFF
TGCAGCGTGGTGGGGGCACGAGGGACTGAAGCTTTCTTT
>TRBV7-3|TRBJ2-2|18|.|TRBD2
CASSLIGLAGVNTGELFF
TGTGCCAGCAGCTTGATAGGACTAGCGGGGGTGAACACCGGGGAGCTGTTTTTT
>TRBV5-1|TRBJ2-7|13|.|TRBD1
CASSTTQGVEQYF
TGCGCCAGCAGCACCACACAGGGGGTCGAGCAGTACTTC
>TRBV29-1|TRBJ1-1|14|.|.
CSVVFQAGNTEAFF
TGCAGCGTTGTTTTCCAAGCGGGGAACACTGAAGCTTTCTTT
>TRBV5-1|TRBJ1-2|14|.|TRBD1
CASSFDRGTRGYTF
TGCGCCAGCAGCTTCGACAGGGGGACTCGTGGCTACACCTTC